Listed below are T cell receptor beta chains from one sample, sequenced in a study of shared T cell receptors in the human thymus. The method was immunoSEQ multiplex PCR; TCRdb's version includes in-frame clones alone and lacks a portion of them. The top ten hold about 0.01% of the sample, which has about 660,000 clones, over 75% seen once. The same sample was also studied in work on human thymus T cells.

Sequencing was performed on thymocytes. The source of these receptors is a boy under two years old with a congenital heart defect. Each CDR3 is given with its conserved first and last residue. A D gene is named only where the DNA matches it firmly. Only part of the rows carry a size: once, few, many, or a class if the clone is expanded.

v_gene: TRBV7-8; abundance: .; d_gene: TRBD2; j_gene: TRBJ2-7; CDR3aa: CASSLGLAGAREQYF; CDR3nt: TGTGCCAGCAGCTTAGGTCTAGCGGGAGCTCGGGAGCAGTACTTC
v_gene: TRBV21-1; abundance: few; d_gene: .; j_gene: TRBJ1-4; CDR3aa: CASSKPGGQTNEKLFF; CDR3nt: TGTGCCAGCAGCAAGCCTGGGGGACAGACGAATGAAAAACTGTTTTTT
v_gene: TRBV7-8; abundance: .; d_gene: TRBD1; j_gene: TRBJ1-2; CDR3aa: CASSLAWGTVYGYTF; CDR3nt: TGTGCCAGCAGCTTAGCGTGGGGGACAGTCTATGGCTACACCTTC
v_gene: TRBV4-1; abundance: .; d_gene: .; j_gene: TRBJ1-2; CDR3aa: CASSQFETGSNYGYTF; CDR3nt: TGCGCCAGCAGCCAATTTGAAACAGGGAGTAACTATGGCTACACCTTC
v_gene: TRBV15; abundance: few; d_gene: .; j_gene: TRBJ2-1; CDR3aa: CATSPDRGSYNEQFF; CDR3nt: TGTGCCACCAGCCCCGATCGAGGCTCCTACAATGAGCAGTTCTTC
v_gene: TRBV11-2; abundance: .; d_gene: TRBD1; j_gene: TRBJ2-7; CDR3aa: CASSPGQGRIYEQYF; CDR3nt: TGTGCCAGCAGCCCTGGACAGGGTCGGATCTACGAGCAGTACTTC
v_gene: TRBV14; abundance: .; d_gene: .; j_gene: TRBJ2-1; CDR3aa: CASSQAVVYVYNEQFF; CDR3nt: TGTGCCAGCAGCCAAGCTGTGGTCTACGTATACAATGAGCAGTTCTTC
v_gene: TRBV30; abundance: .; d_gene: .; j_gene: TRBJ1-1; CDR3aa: CAWNHEGNTEAFF; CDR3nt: TGTGCCTGGAATCATGAGGGGAACACTGAAGCTTTCTTT
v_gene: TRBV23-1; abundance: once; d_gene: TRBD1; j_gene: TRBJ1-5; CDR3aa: CASSQPPGQAPYSNQPQHF; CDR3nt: TGCGCCAGCAGTCAACCCCCGGGACAGGCACCTTATAGCAATCAGCCCCAGCATTTT
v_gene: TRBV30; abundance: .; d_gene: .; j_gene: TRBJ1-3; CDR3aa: CAWNRGDSGNTIYF; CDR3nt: TGTGCCTGGAACCGGGGGGACTCTGGAAACACCATATATTTT
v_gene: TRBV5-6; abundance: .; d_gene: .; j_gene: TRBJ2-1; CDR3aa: CASSSEVNEQFF; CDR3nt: TGTGCCAGCAGCTCGGAGGTCAATGAGCAGTTCTTC
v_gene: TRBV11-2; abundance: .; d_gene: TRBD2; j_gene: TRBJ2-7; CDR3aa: CASSLGSAGGTYEQYF; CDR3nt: TGTGCCAGCAGCTTAGGTTCGGCGGGAGGCACCTACGAGCAGTACTTC
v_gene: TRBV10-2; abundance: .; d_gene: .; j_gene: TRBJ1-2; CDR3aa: CASSPRDGLKAGYGYTF; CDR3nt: TGCGCCAGCAGCCCCCGGGACGGACTAAAAGCTGGCTATGGCTACACCTTC
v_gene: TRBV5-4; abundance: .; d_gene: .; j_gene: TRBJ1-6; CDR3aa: CASSARGEKGSSPLHF; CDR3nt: TGTGCCAGCAGCGCCCGGGGAGAAAAAGGAAGTTCACCCCTCCACTTT
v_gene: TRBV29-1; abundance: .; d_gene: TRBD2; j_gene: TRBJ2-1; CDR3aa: CSVERAGANEQFF; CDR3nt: TGCAGCGTTGAACGAGCGGGAGCCAATGAGCAGTTCTTC
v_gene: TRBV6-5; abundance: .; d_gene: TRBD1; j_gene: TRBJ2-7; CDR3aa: CASSLGPGTGGHEQYF; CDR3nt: TGTGCCAGCAGTTTGGGTCCCGGGACAGGGGGGCACGAGCAGTACTTC
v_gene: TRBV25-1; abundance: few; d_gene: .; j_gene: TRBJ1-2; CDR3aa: CASSASPQERYGYTF; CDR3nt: TGTGCCAGCAGTGCCTCCCCCCAGGAACGCTATGGCTACACCTTC
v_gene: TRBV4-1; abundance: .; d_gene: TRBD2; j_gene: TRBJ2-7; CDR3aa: CASSQDRLAGEGEQYF; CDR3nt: TGCGCCAGCAGCCAAGATCGTCTAGCGGGAGAGGGGGAGCAGTACTTC
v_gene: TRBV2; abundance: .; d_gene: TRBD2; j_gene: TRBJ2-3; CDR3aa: CASSHPSGNADTQYF; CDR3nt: TGTGCCAGCAGCCACCCTAGCGGGAACGCAGATACGCAGTATTTT
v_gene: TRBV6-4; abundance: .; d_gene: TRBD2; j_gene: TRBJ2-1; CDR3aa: CASSRLAGGEQFF; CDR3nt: TGTGCCAGCTCCCGACTAGCGGGGGGTGAGCAGTTCTTC
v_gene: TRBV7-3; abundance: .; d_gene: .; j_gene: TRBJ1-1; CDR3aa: CASSSSSGTEAFF; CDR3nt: TGTGCCAGCAGCTCTTCTTCAGGGACTGAAGCTTTCTTT
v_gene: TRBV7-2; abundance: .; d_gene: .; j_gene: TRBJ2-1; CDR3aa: CASSFFFGVRGYNEQFF; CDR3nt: TGTGCCAGCAGCTTTTTCTTCGGGGTTCGCGGATACAATGAGCAGTTCTTC
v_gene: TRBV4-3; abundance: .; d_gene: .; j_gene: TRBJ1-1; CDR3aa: CASSQVRAPAEAFF; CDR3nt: TGCGCCAGCAGCCAAGTGCGGGCCCCGGCTGAAGCTTTCTTT
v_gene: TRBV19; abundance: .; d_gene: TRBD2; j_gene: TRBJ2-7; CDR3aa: CASASGRGYEQYF; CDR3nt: TGTGCCAGTGCCAGCGGGAGAGGCTACGAGCAGTACTTC
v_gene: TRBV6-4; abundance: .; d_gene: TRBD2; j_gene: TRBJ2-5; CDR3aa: CASSDTETRLAGTETQYF; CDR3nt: TGTGCCAGCAGTGACACGGAAACTCGACTAGCGGGAACAGAGACCCAGTACTTC
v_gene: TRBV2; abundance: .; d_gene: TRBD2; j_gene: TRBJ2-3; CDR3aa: CASSEIERGNTDTQYF; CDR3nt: TGTGCCAGCAGTGAAATTGAGCGGGGAAACACAGATACGCAGTATTTT
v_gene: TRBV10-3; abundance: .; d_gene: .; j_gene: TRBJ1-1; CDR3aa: CAISEWPQNTEAFF; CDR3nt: TGTGCCATCAGTGAGTGGCCGCAGAACACTGAAGCTTTCTTT
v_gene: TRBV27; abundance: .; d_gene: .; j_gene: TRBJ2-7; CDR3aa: CASSFRGSGEQYF; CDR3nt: TGTGCCAGCAGTTTCCGAGGGAGCGGCGAGCAGTACTTC
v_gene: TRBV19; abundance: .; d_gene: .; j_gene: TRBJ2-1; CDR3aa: CASIGGGNDNEQFF; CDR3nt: TGTGCCAGTATAGGGGGAGGGAACGACAATGAGCAGTTCTTC
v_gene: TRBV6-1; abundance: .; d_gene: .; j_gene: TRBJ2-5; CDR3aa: CASSPPLTGPETQYF; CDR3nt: TGTGCCAGCAGTCCTCCCCTTACAGGGCCGGAGACCCAGTACTTC
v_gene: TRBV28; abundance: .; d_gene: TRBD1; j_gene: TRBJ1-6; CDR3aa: CASSEKDRAFNSPLHF; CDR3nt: TGTGCCAGCAGCGAGAAGGACAGGGCCTTCAATTCACCCCTCCACTTT
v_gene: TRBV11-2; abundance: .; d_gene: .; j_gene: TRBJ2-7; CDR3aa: CASSPDPGDEQYF; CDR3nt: TGTGCCAGCAGCCCCGATCCAGGGGACGAGCAGTACTTC
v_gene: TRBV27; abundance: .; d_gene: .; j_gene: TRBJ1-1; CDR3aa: CASSMTRWDTEAFF; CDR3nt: TGTGCCAGCAGTATGACACGCTGGGACACTGAAGCTTTCTTT
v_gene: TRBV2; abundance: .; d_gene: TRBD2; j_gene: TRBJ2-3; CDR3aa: CASSDLGGLTDTQYF; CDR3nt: TGTGCCAGCAGTGATCTGGGAGGGTTAACAGATACGCAGTATTTT
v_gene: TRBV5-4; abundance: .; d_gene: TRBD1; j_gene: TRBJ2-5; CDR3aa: CASSLEGTGKETQYF; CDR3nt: TGTGCCAGCAGCTTGGAAGGGACAGGGAAAGAGACCCAGTACTTC
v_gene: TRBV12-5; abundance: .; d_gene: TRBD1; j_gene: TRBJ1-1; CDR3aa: CASGPTGHTEAFF; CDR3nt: TGTGCTAGTGGACCGACAGGGCACACTGAAGCTTTCTTT
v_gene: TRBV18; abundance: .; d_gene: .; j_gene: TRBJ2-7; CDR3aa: CASSPGAPTGPDSYEQYF; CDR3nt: TGTGCCAGCTCACCGGGGGCCCCAACAGGGCCCGACTCCTACGAGCAGTACTTC
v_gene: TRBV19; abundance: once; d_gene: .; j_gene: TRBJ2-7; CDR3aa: CASTDRLGDDYEQYF; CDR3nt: TGTGCCAGTACCGATAGGCTGGGAGACGACTACGAGCAGTACTTC
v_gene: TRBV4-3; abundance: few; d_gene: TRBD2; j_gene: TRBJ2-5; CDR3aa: CASSQRLAGVGYWEETQYF; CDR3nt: TGCGCCAGCAGCCAAAGACTAGCGGGGGTGGGGTATTGGGAAGAGACCCAGTACTTC
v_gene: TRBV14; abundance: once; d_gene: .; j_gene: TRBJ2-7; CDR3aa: CASSRTMDTYEQYF; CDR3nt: TGTGCCAGCAGCCGCACGATGGACACCTACGAGCAGTACTTC
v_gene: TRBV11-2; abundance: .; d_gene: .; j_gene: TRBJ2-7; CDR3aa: CASRQGYGLYEQYF; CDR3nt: TGTGCCAGCAGACAAGGGTACGGACTATACGAGCAGTACTTC
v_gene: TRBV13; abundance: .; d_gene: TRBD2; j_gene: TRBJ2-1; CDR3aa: CASSTSDEQFF; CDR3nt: TGTGCCAGCAGCACTAGCGATGAGCAGTTCTTC
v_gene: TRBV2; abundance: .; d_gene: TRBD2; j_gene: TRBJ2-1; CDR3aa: CASILAGGGTRNEQFF; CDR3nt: TGTGCCAGCATATTAGCGGGAGGAGGGACTCGCAATGAGCAGTTCTTC
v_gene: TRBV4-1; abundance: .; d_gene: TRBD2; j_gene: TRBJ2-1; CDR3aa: CASSQERETSGSVRGYNEQFF; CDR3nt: TGCGCCAGCAGCCAAGAACGGGAGACTAGCGGGAGTGTACGGGGCTACAATGAGCAGTTCTTC
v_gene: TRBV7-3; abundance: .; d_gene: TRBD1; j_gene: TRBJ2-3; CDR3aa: CASSLQPGQGATDTQYF; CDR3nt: TGTGCCAGCAGCCTACAACCGGGACAGGGGGCCACAGATACGCAGTATTTT
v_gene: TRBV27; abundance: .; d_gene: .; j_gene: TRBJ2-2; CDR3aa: CASSSLEPGELFF; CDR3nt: TGTGCCAGCAGTTCCCTAGAACCCGGGGAGCTGTTTTTT